This passage covers 20 T cell receptor beta chains from one sample sequenced in a study of breast tumors, draining lymph nodes, adjacent tissues. Via MiXCR, TCRdb re-called the multiplex PCR reads, giving one row per CDR3 protein. This table holds around 230,000 distinct CDR3 sequences, about a third found once. Samples came from axillary lymph nodes draining the breast cancer. Material for sequencing was axillary lymph node tissue. The receptors come from a female donor with breast cancer. Some clones in this sample may be carry-over from other donors' samples.

A remark on this clonotype: This may stem from a read error, because a much larger clone lies one nucleotide away. This sequence joins TRBV6-6 and TRBJ1-5; D is ambiguous. Trimming left V 7 bases short and J 9 bases short, with 10 bases between. CDR1 and CDR2 from the germline V gene are MNHNY and SVGAGI (reference sequence). This CDR3 region has 11 residues. The CDR3 coding sequence is TGTGCCAGCACCCATCAAGGGCCCCAGCATTTT. As protein: CASTHQGPQHF.

Only a few counts were recorded for this clonotype. With a much larger clone just one base away, this may be a read error. This chain links TRBV20-1 with TRBJ1-5; TRBD1 aligns across 8 bases. Germline assignment: CDR1 DFQATT and CDR2 SNEGSKA (reference sequence). The CDR3 totals 12 residues. The CDR3 bases are TGCAGTGCCAAGACAGGGGTTCAGCCCCCGCATTTT. Translation: CSAKTGVQPPHF.

The chain employs TRBV7-2 and TRBJ2-5; the D gene could be TRBD1 or TRBD2 (5 bases each). Trimming removed 4 bases at V and 4 bases at J, with 10 bases between. The CDR3 totals 13 residues. Looked up from germline, CDR1 is SGHTA and CDR2 is FQGNSA. The CDR3 nucleotides are TGTGCCAGCAGCTCCGGGACCGGAGAGACCCAGTACTTC. Translated, it gives CASSSGTGETQYF.

This clonotype was detected many times. The chain couples TRBV19 to TRBJ2-2, with TRBD2 matching 9 bases. The germline V gene has CDR1 LNHDA and CDR2 SQIVND (reference sequence). The J segment lost 0 bases and the V segment lost 4 bases, leaving 3 bases of the junction unmatched. CDR3 length: 16 residues. CDR3 DNA: TGTGCCAGTAGTACCATAGCGGGAGCGAACACCGGGGAGCTGTTTTTT. Residues: CASSTIAGANTGELFF.

For this clonotype: A much bigger clone sits one base away, suggesting this may be a read error. V and J are TRBV6-7 and TRBJ2-7; 7 bases line up with TRBD2. TRBV6-7 belongs to the ORF category, with a function that is uncertain. Unmatched junction bases numbered 10, after V lost 5 bases and J lost 0 bases. The CDR3 is 16 amino acids. Here the CDR3 reads CASSHSSGRNSYEQYF. The CDR3 nucleotides are TGTGCCAGCAGTCATAGTAGCGGGCGAAACTCCTACGAGCAGTACTTC.

This rearrangement joins TRBV6-5 to TRBJ2-3, with D perhaps assigned TRBD1 or TRBD2 (5 bases each). Germline loops: CDR1 MNHEY, CDR2 SVGAGI. The length of the CDR3 is 14 residues. The V gene lost 6 bases and the J gene lost 2 bases, with 12 bases spanning the gap. Written as DNA, the CDR3 is TGTGCCAGCAGGGGACGATCCGTCACAGATACGCAGTATTTT. As protein: CASRGRSVTDTQYF.

The chain uses TRBV12-3 or TRBV12-4 and TRBJ1-1; D possibly corresponds to TRBD1 (5 bases). The V end was cut by 5 bases, the J end by 0 bases, with 16 bases between. The CDR3 is made up of 16 amino acids. CDR3 in DNA: TGTGCCAGCAGTCACGACGCAGGGAACGTGAACACTGAAGCTTTCTTT. The encoded protein is CASSHDAGNVNTEAFF.

The V call is TRBV24-1, the J call TRBJ1-5; TRBD1 matches at 10 bases. The CDR3 spans 13 residues. The V gene end was trimmed by 3 bases and the J gene end by 14 bases; junction bases not matched to a gene: 6. Germline V gene data show CDR1 as KGHDR and CDR2 as SFDVKD. CDR3 loop: CATSDLSTGGEHF. For the CDR3, the DNA is TGTGCCACCAGTGATCTCTCGACAGGGGGCGAGCATTTT.

This clonotype was counted ten times or more. The V and J genes are TRBV5-8 and TRBJ1-6; no clear D. Trimming removed 4 bases from V and 6 bases from J, with 11 bases in between. Germline lookup yields CDR1 SGHTS and CDR2 YDEGEE. CDR3 length: 14 residues. The CDR3 spells CASSTRAINSPLHF. The CDR3 DNA is TGTGCCAGCAGCACCCGGGCCATTAATTCACCCCTCCACTTT.

This clonotype has ten or more counts. The chain uses TRBV20-1 and TRBJ2-1, with TRBD2 as a possible D gene (6 bases). Germline lookup yields CDR1 DFQATT and CDR2 SNEGSKA (reference sequence). With 2 bases removed from V and 4 bases from J, the gap between germline ends came to 12 bases. This CDR3 has 14 residues. CDR3 nucleotide sequence: TGCAGTGCTAGATTGGGACTTCTATACAATGAGCAGTTCTTC. The encoded protein is CSARLGLLYNEQFF.

In its sample, this clonotype is medium-sized. The chain is built from TRBV12-3 or TRBV12-4 and TRBJ2-7; 9 positions match TRBD2. This CDR3 has 14 amino acids. J lost 5 bases, V lost 7 bases, and 9 bases had no gene match. CDR3 in amino acids: CASTSRTSVNEQYF. The CDR3 DNA follows: TGTGCCAGCACCTCCAGGACTAGCGTAAACGAGCAGTACTTC.

The gene calls are TRBV20-1 and TRBJ2-7, with 7 bases fitting TRBD2. This CDR3 spans 14 amino acids. The junction had 14 bases not matched to a gene; V was cut back by 6 bases and J by 6 bases. CDR1 is DFQATT and CDR2 is SNEGSKA in the germline V gene (reference sequence). CDR3 in DNA: TGCAGTGCCAGATTACCTAGCGGAGCCTTCGAGCAGTACTTC. Translating it yields CSARLPSGAFEQYF.

The chain combines TRBV18 with TRBJ2-2, with D possibly TRBD1 on 7 matching bases. The V end was cut by 4 bases, the J end by 8 bases, with 14 bases between. The CDR3 length is 14 residues. CDR1 and CDR2 (germline): KGHSH, LQKENI. The CDR3 loop reads CASSRTGEAGELFF. Here the CDR3 DNA reads TGTGCCAGCTCACGAACAGGGGAGGCTGGGGAGCTGTTTTTT. Full variable domain (outside the CDR3, taken from reference TRBV18 and TRBJ2-2): NAGVMQNPRHLVRRRGQEARLRCSPMKGHSHVYWYRQLPEEGLKFMVYLQKENIIDESGMPKERFSAEFPKEGPSILRIQQVVRGDSAAYFCASSRTGEAGELFFGEGSRLTVL.

Comments on this clonotype: A clone one base away is much larger, so this may be a read error. V usage is TRBV5-4 and J usage is TRBJ2-3; D is uncertain. This CDR3 has 20 amino acids. Between the trimmed V and J ends, which lost 2 bases and 0 bases, there was a span of 25 bases. Germline lookup yields CDR1 SGHNT and CDR2 YYREEE (reference sequence). The CDR3 bases are TGTGCCAGCAGCTTCGGAGCCCCTACTACACGAGCTTCTAGCACAGATACGCAGTATTTT. Its protein is CASSFGAPTTRASSTDTQYF.

This clonotype was counted at least ten times. A much larger clonotype is one base distant, so this may be a read error. V usage is TRBV12-3 or TRBV12-4 and J usage is TRBJ1-2; D is uncertain. The CDR3 spans 12 residues. V lost 3 bases and J 7 bases, leaving 9 bases between the germline ends. The CDR3 spells CASSFARVGYTF. The DNA for the CDR3 is TGTGCCAGCAGTTTCGCGCGGGTTGGCTACACCTTC.

This chain joins TRBV20-1 and TRBJ2-3, with D possibly being TRBD2 (6 bases). V was trimmed by 5 bases and J by 5 bases, leaving 14 bases between them. The CDR3 covers 13 residues. Germline loops: CDR1 DFQATT, CDR2 SNEGSKA (reference sequence). CDR3 coding DNA: TGCAGTGCTCCAATAGCGGTGGGAGATACGCAGTATTTT. Protein: CSAPIAVGDTQYF.

There are many counts of this clonotype. The rearrangement uses TRBV12-3 or TRBV12-4 and TRBJ1-2; 7 bases line up with TRBD1. V dropped 5 bases and J dropped 4; count of bases not matched to a gene: 10. This CDR3 region has 15 residues. The CDR3 DNA reads TGTGCCAGCAGTCAACAATCGACAGGGCCCTATGGCTACACCTTC. Its translation: CASSQQSTGPYGYTF.

The table lists this clonotype with many counts. The CDR3 DNA is TGCAGCGTTGCGAACGATCCTCGCACAGATACGCAGTATTTT. It encodes CSVANDPRTDTQYF. This rearrangement joins TRBV29-1 to TRBJ2-3; D ambiguous. Germline CDR1 and CDR2: SQVTM and ANQGSEA. The V end lost 4 bases, the J end lost 1 base, and 12 bases lay between the germline ends. The CDR3 totals 14 residues.

A word on this clonotype: A much larger clonotype is one base distant, so this may be a read error. The V call is TRBV13, the J call TRBJ2-4; 7 nucleotides line up with TRBD2. The junction had 12 bases not matched to a gene; V was cut back by 4 bases and J by 3 bases. In germline, CDR1 is PRHDT, CDR2 FYEKMQ (reference sequence). The CDR3 loop spans 17 amino acids. The CDR3 DNA follows: TGTGCCAGCAGCTGCCGGGCGGGGGAGTGTGTCAAAAACATTCAGTACTTC. Protein sequence: CASSCRAGECVKNIQYF.

As to this clonotype: This may be a read error, as it is one base from a much larger clone. The CDR3 nucleotides read TGTGCCATCAGTGAACAGAGCTACAAGCAGTACTTC. This codes for CAISEQSYKQYF. The chain employs TRBV10-3 and TRBJ2-7; D is undetermined. There are 12 residues in the CDR3. Germline loops: CDR1 ENHRY, CDR2 SYGVKD.